This T cell receptor (beta chain) was identified in a study of OX40 agonist ivuxolimab in advanced cancers. Only in-frame clones appear in the TCRdb table, and some are missing; sequencing was by immunoSEQ multiplex PCR. The data hold roughly 84,000 clones, with over 70% observed a single time. The sequences come from CD4+ or CD8+ T cells sorted from blood, collected in a trial of the OX40 agonist ivuxolimab. The origin of this receptor is an adult with an advanced solid tumor such as melanoma, head and neck, liver or kidney cancer.

CDR3 nucleotide sequence: TGTGCCAGCAGCTTAAGGGATTTTGCATATGGACAGCCCCAGCATTTT. The encoded protein is CASSLRDFAYGQPQHF. The chain has TRBV5-8 and TRBJ1-5; D remains ambiguous. This CDR3 is built from 16 residues. Trimming stripped 2 bases from V and 7 bases from J, with 19 bases between. Germline CDR1 is SGHTS and CDR2 is YDEGEE.